This TCR beta chain originates from a study of glioma-infiltrating T cells (TCRdb year 2016). Turning to the overall study: TCR alpha- and beta-chain repertoires were sequenced from glioma tissue, non-neoplastic brain tissue and matched peripheral blood mononuclear cells. To measure divergence between tissue and blood T-cell populations, each tissue-infiltrating repertoire was compared with the peripheral blood repertoire of the same patient. The paired cohort was made up of three low-grade glioma patients, eight primary glioblastoma patients and three non-glioma patients who contributed non-neoplastic brain tissue.

Comments on this clonotype: What antigen it recognizes has not been identified. No much larger clone is present one base from it, and per-base qualities are unavailable.

On the study overall, not on this receptor specifically: Only a very small number of CDR3 sequences turned up in both tissue and blood, a result put down to high CDR3 diversity combined with limited sampling. The group comparisons were based on small numbers of patients: three non-neoplastic, three low-grade glioma and about eight glioblastoma patients. VJ-independent divergence between tissue and blood was lower than expected in non-neoplastic patients but higher than expected in all gliomas, particularly low-grade gliomas.

TCR alpha and beta CDR3 regions were amplified with the iRepertoire nested amplicon-rescue multiplex PCR (arm-PCR) platform from RNA. For one-step reverse transcription and amplification, 100-400 ng of tissue mRNA or PBMC total RNA was used as input. Following bead purification, Illumina adapters were added through a secondary multiplex PCR, and the libraries were then gel-purified between 200 and 400 bp. Internal 6-nucleotide barcodes were carried by the libraries and were used for demultiplexing. Libraries were sequenced on an Illumina MiSeq with 2x220 or 2x250 nucleotide paired-end reads. In the paper's pipeline: Paired reads were merged using FLASH 1.2.11 and were aligned to the GRCh37 human genome using BWA-MEM, after which TRA and TRB reads were extracted. An IMGT-derived reference of cassette sequences and CDR3 motifs, with pseudogenes included, was used for V and J assignment. Three-frame translation of reads was performed, and productive CDR3s were defined as those with a C...FGXG motif and no stop codons. Unique combinations of V-J cassette pair and CDR3 amino acid sequence were defined as clonotypes. Filtering of reads was based on Hamming distance, with the threshold set by the sequence error rate of each sample in mapped regions. The public reads were reanalyzed by TCRdb: fastp trimming at Q25, MiXCR alignment, in-frame beta chains only. Each CDR3 protein appears once, grouped with its most common genes and DNA. TCRdb's processing, not the authors' own work, is the source of the V and J calls. Within this sample are 150,000 to 200,000 distinct CDR3 sequences, with around 32% of them counted one time only. The ten largest clones take up 20% to 25% of the sample.

There are 14 amino acids in the CDR3, from cysteine to phenylalanine inclusive. Only the CDR3 DNA stays, 42 bases, in frame from base 1. Cut back by 7 bases and 3 bases, the V and J ends lie 15 bases apart. The germline V gene (reference sequence) gives CDR1 as MNHEY and CDR2 as SMNVEV. This clonotype was obtained from a human donor with low-grade glioma or glioblastoma, undergoing nonglioma brain surgery, or in good health (not recorded which). The chain links TRBV27 with TRBJ2-5, with a tentative D gene TRBD2 over 5 matching bases. Sequencing was performed on glioma tissue, nonneoplastic brain tissue, or PBMCs (not recorded which). The nucleotide sequence is given as TGTGCCAGCATCCCGAGCGGTCGGGAAGAGACCCAGTACTTC. Its protein reads: CASIPSGREETQYF.